This T cell receptor (beta chain) was captured by sequencing in a study of shared clonotypes between healthy human individuals. Whole-study context: Donor composition was a couple of women and a few men, aged 18 to 49.

Of note for this clone: The antigen is unknown. Other DNA sequences in this sample translate to the same CDR3.

Study-level results: Measured sharing among donors was expected to vary with sequencing depth.

V lost 3 bases and J lost 0, with 11 bases in between. The CDR3 consists of 15 residues. From germline, CDR1 is KGHSH and CDR2 LQKENI. Profiled with immunoSEQ multiplex PCR; TCRdb holds only in-frame clones, not every one. The data show around 2.3 million clones, approximately 95% seen once. This chain uses TRBV18 with TRBJ1-1; TRBD1 is a possible D gene (5 bases). Sequenced material: naive CD4+ T cells sorted from blood. Subset specified: CD45RA+ positively selected. The receptor comes from a man aged 18 to 29 in good health. The CDR3 DNA is TGTGCCAGCTCACCTGCCGGGACGGTGAACACTGAAGCTTTCTTT. It yields the protein CASSPAGTVNTEAFF.